The rows below give T cell receptor beta chains drawn from one sample of a study of CD8+CD57+ T cells in acquired aplastic anemia. A single record per CDR3 protein comes from TCRdb applying MiXCR to the reads. This sample has 400,000 to 600,000 distinct CDR3 sequences, with about a third found just once. The sequenced material came from sorted CD4+, CD8+, or CD8+CD57+ T cells (not recorded which) from PBMCs. These receptors all stem from a human donor with aplastic anemia. Each CDR3 is given with its conserved first and last residue. D genes are given only for firm matches. Rows may omit the clone size; those that give it use once, few, many or a size class.

D | J | size | V | CDR3 | DNA
TRBD1 | TRBJ1-6 | many | TRBV7-9 | CASSSPLDRGHDSPLHF | TGTGCCAGCAGCTCGCCCCTAGACAGGGGGCACGATTCACCCCTCCACTTT
. | TRBJ1-2 | . | TRBV6-5 | CAGSYYRGDGYTF | TGTGCCGGCAGTTACTATCGGGGCGATGGCTACACCTTC
TRBD1 | TRBJ2-1 | many | TRBV29-1 | CSVRVGQGSYNEQFF | TGCAGCGTTAGGGTCGGACAGGGATCATACAATGAGCAGTTCTTC
TRBD1 | TRBJ2-1 | . | TRBV20-1 | CSAPRGTGLDNEQFF | TGCAGTGCTCCCCGAGGGACAGGGCTAGACAATGAGCAGTTCTTC
. | TRBJ2-7 | . | TRBV7-2 | CASSQGWGNEQYF | TGTGCCAGCAGCCAAGGTTGGGGAAACGAGCAGTACTTC
TRBD1 | TRBJ1-1 | . | TRBV5-1 | CASSTGTGYTEAFF | TGCGCCAGCAGCACCGGGACAGGGTACACTGAAGCTTTCTTT
TRBD1 | TRBJ2-1 | few | TRBV12-3/TRBV12-4 | CASSYATGGQFF | TGTGCCAGCAGCTATGCGACAGGGGGGCAGTTCTTC
. | TRBJ1-5 | . | TRBV6-2/TRBV6-3 | CASSYSPTYQPRHF | TGTGCCAGCAGTTATTCCCCAACATATCAGCCCCGGCATTTT
. | TRBJ1-2 | . | TRBV25-1 | CASSLWSYGYTF | TGTGCCAGCAGTTTATGGTCCTATGGCTACACCTTC
TRBD1 | TRBJ1-5 | . | TRBV2 | CASRRTGTNQPQHF | TGTGCCAGCAGGAGGACAGGGACCAATCAGCCCCAGCATTTT
. | TRBJ1-3 | many | TRBV7-2 | CASSNRQVENTIYF | TGTGCCAGCAGCAACAGACAGGTTGAAAACACCATATATTTT
. | TRBJ1-1 | . | TRBV28 | CASSLSREYSEAFF | TGTGCCAGCAGTTTATCTCGAGAGTATTCTGAAGCTTTCTTT
. | TRBJ1-3 | few | TRBV18 | CATSAVKGFGNTIYF | TGTGCCACCTCGGCAGTAAAGGGTTTCGGAAACACCATATATTTT
. | TRBJ2-3 | . | TRBV7-2 | CASRRPEDTQYF | TGTGCCAGCAGGCGGCCAGAGGATACGCAGTATTTT
TRBD1 | TRBJ1-3 | few | TRBV3-1 | CASSRGTVPSSGNTIYF | TGTGCCAGCAGCCGGGGGACAGTACCCTCCTCTGGAAACACCATATATTTT
. | TRBJ1-2 | . | TRBV19 | CATWGNYGYTF | TGTGCCACCTGGGGCAACTATGGCTACACCTTC
TRBD2 | TRBJ2-7 | . | TRBV2 | CASSLEPAGVSEQYF | TGTGCCAGCAGCTTAGAGCCAGCGGGAGTGAGCGAGCAGTACTTC
. | TRBJ1-2 | few | TRBV30 | CAWSGGDYGYTF | TGTGCCTGGAGTGGGGGTGACTATGGCTACACCTTC
. | TRBJ1-5 | few | TRBV25-1 | CASSTRGADSNQPQHF | TGTGCCAGCAGCACAAGGGGGGCAGATAGCAATCAGCCCCAGCATTTT
TRBD2 | TRBJ2-1 | . | TRBV9 | CASSPRTSGTWDEQFF | TGTGCCAGCAGCCCGCGGACTAGCGGGACTTGGGATGAGCAGTTCTTC